This T cell receptor (beta chain) was sequenced during a study of blood T cell repertoires in COVID-19. Overall study context: Whether acute or convalescent, the COVID-19 samples came from the United States, Italy and Spain. In each case, the material was cDNA or gDNA derived from T cells, B-cell-depleted T cells, or PBMCs.

This clone was counted a few times. Study processing details: Reference gene primers were amplified, and this amplification served to estimate nucleated cell counts. Assay used: immunoSEQ multiplex PCR; TCRdb lists only in-frame clones, some missing. The V and J calls and clone size were taken over from that table, and D and trimming were inferred from the DNA. The data contain about 82,000 clones, 75% to 85% of them singletons. V was trimmed by 2 bases and J by 4 bases, leaving 11 bases between them. The CDR3 loop spans 15 amino acids. Per germline, CDR1 LGHNA and CDR2 YNFKEQ. The sequence was obtained from a woman in her thirties or forties with active or convalescent COVID-19. The sequencing sample was made of peripheral blood. The chain combines TRBV4-2 with TRBJ1-4; a possible D gene is TRBD1 (5 bases). The CDR3 DNA follows: TGTGCCAGCAGCCAAATCGACAGTGATAATGAAAAACTGTTTTTT. It yields the protein CASSQIDSDNEKLFF.